Below, 7 T cell receptor beta chains from the same sample are listed, as sequenced in a study of CD8 T cells in ankylosing spondylitis (dated by TCRdb to the late 2010s). Beyond this particular receptor, the publication reports: A TCR beta motif of about 8 highly homologous amino acid variants appeared characteristic of blood from ankylosing spondylitis patients.

The library was produced with 5' RACE. Sequencing was carried out with an Illumina HiSeq 2500. TCRdb reworked the public reads: Q25 trimming with fastp, MiXCR clone assembly, productive beta chains retained. Identical CDR3 proteins give one entry, which carries the most common genes and DNA. In this sample the table shows more than 500,000 distinct CDR3 sequences, under 5.5% of which occur a single time. Approximately 4% of the sample comes from the top ten. Antigen specificity for these receptors is unknown. Sequencing input: blood, either unsorted or a sorted T cell fraction (not recorded which). The receptor source for this set is a male donor with ankylosing spondylitis.

This clonotype came up many times. The chain carries TRBV27 and TRBJ1-2; TRBD1 agrees at 8 bases. The CDR3 contains 13 residues. Germline trimming cut 8 bases from V and 5 bases from J; bases unmatched to any gene: 7. Germline V lookup: CDR1 MNHEY, CDR2 SMNVEV (reference sequence). This chain's CDR3 is CASRNTGGYGYTF. The CDR3 DNA reads as TGTGCCAGCCGAAATACAGGGGGGTATGGCTACACCTTC.

This chain uses TRBV6-1 with TRBJ2-7, with 11 bases lining up with TRBD2. The CDR3 runs 14 residues. Germline lookup yields CDR1 MNHNS and CDR2 SASEGT. The J segment lost 2 bases and the V segment lost 6 bases, leaving 3 bases of the junction unmatched. DNA for the CDR3: TGTGCCAGCAGGATGACTAGCGGGACCTACGAGCAGTACTTC. This gives the protein CASRMTSGTYEQYF.

At least ten counts were recorded for this clonotype. This chain links TRBV12-3 or TRBV12-4 with TRBJ1-5; D is undetermined. This CDR3 has 13 residues. V was trimmed by 8 bases and J by 3 bases, leaving 11 bases between them. As DNA, the CDR3 is TGTGCCAGCCGTCTTTTCATCAATCAGCCCCAGCATTTT. This gives the protein CASRLFINQPQHF.

This clonotype has ten or more counts. The genes are TRBV20-1 and TRBJ2-7, with 7 nucleotides matching TRBD1. Germline V lookup: CDR1 DFQATT, CDR2 SNEGSKA (reference sequence). V gave up 8 bases and J gave up 6 bases; unmatched junction bases: 7. CDR3 length equals 11 residues. This CDR3 reads CSPGQGVEQYF. In DNA form, the CDR3 reads TGCAGTCCAGGGCAGGGGGTCGAGCAGTACTTC.

This clonotype was observed at least ten times. The V call is TRBV20-1, the J call TRBJ1-3, with TRBD1 matching 7 bases. Germline CDR1 reads DFQATT; CDR2 reads SNEGSKA (reference sequence). This CDR3 is built from 14 residues. Losses at the gene ends were 5 bases for V and 0 bases for J; bases not matched to a gene: 4. This CDR3 reads CSAGTAASGNTIYF. For the CDR3, the DNA is TGCAGTGCTGGGACAGCAGCCTCTGGAAACACCATATATTTT.

This clonotype was seen many times. V gene TRBV5-1 combines with J gene TRBJ1-6, with D maybe TRBD1 (6 bases). The CDR3 sequence is 15 residues long. Trimming took off 1 base at V and 8 bases at J, with 13 bases between the two ends. Germline CDR1 reads SGHRS; CDR2 reads YFSETQ. CDR3 region: CASSLQQGTDSPLHF. The CDR3 DNA sequence: TGCGCCAGCAGCTTGCAACAGGGAACCGATTCACCCCTCCACTTT.

The J gene is TRBJ2-1, the V gene TRBV4-1, with 8 bases identical to TRBD1. The CDR3 has 16 amino acids. The V and J ends lost 2 bases and 4 bases, in that order; junction bases with no gene match: 7. Germline assignment: CDR1 MGHRA and CDR2 YSYEKL. CDR3 loop: CASSQSRTGPYNEQFF. The CDR3 DNA follows: TGCGCCAGCAGCCAATCCCGGACAGGGCCGTACAATGAGCAGTTCTTC.